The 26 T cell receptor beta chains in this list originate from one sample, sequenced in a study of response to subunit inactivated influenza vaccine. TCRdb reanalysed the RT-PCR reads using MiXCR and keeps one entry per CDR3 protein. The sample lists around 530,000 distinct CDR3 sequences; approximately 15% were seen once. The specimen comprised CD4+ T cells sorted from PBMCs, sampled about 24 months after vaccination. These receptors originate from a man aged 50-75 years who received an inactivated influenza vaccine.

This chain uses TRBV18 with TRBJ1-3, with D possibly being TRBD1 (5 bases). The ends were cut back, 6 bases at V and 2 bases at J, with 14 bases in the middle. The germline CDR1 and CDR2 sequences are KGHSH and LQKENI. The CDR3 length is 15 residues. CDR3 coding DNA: TGTGCCAGCTCTCCGACAGCGGTAACTGGAAACACCATATATTTT. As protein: CASSPTAVTGNTIYF. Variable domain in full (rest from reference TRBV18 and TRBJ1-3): NAGVMQNPRHLVRRRGQEARLRCSPMKGHSHVYWYRQLPEEGLKFMVYLQKENIIDESGMPKERFSAEFPKEGPSILRIQQVVRGDSAAYFCASSPTAVTGNTIYFGEGSWLTVV.

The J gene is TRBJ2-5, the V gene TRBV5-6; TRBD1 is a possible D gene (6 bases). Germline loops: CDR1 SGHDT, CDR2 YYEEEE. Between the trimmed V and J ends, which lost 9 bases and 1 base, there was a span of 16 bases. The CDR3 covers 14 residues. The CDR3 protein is CATKFGQIQETQYF. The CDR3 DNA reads TGTGCCACCAAATTCGGACAGATCCAAGAGACCCAGTACTTC.

The CDR3 DNA reads TGCGCCAGCAGCTTTAAGGCAGGCAATGAGCAGTACTTC. Amino acid sequence: CASSFKAGNEQYF. V and J are TRBV5-1 and TRBJ2-7; D remains ambiguous. From germline, CDR1 is SGHRS and CDR2 YFSETQ. V was pared by 2 bases and J by 7 bases, with 13 bases between. The CDR3 extends over 13 amino acids.

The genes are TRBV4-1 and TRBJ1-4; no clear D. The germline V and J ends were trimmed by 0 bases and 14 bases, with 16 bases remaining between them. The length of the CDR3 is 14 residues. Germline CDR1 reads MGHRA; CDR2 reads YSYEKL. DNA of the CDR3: TGCGCCAGCAGCCAAGAAAGCGGAGGAGGTCTTCTGTTTTTT. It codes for CASSQESGGGLLFF.

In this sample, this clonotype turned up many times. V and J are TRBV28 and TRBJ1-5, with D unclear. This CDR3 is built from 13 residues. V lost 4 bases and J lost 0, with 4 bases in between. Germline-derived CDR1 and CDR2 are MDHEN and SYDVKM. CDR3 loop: CASSSDSNQPQHF. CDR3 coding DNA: TGTGCCAGCAGTTCGGATAGCAATCAGCCCCAGCATTTT.

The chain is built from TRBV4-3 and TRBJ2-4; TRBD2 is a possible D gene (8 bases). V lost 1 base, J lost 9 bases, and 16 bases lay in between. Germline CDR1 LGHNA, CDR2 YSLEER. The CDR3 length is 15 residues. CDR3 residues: CASSQGGGGRFIQYF. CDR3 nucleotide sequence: TGCGCCAGCAGCCAAGGAGGGGGCGGGAGGTTCATTCAGTACTTC.

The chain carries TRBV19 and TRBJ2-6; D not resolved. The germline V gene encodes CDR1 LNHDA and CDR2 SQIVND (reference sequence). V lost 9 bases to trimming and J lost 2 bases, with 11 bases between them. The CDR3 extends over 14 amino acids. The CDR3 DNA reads TGTGCCAGCCACGGCAGGACTGGGGCCAACGTCCTGACTTTC. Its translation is CASHGRTGANVLTF.

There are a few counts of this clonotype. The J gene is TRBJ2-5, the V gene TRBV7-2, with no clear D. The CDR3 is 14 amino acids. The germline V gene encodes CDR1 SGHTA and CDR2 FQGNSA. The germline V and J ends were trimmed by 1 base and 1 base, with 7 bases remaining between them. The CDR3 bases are TGTGCCAGCAGCTTAGGATTCGGCCAAGAGACCCAGTACTTC. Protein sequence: CASSLGFGQETQYF.

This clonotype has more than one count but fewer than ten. For the CDR3, the DNA is TGTGCCATCAGTGCAATCCTAGCGGGAGTTAACACCGGGGAGCTGTTTTTT. Encoded protein: CAISAILAGVNTGELFF. The chain joins TRBV10-3 to TRBJ2-2, with 10 bases identical to TRBD2. This CDR3 is 17 amino acids long. Germline V gives CDR1 ENHRY, CDR2 SYGVKD. Trimming took 4 bases from V and 2 from J; bases not matched to a gene: 7.

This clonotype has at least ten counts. The CDR3 sequence is CASSFPQGGGYTF. In nucleotides, the CDR3 is TGTGCCAGCAGCTTCCCTCAGGGCGGCGGCTACACCTTC. This sequence joins TRBV5-6 and TRBJ1-2, with a possible D match to TRBD1 (5 bases). The CDR3 has 13 residues. From germline, CDR1 is SGHDT and CDR2 YYEEEE. Trimming shortened V by 2 bases and J by 8 bases, and 13 bases separated the two germline ends.

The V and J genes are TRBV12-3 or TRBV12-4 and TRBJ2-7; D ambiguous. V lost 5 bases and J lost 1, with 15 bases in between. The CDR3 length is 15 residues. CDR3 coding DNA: TGTGCCAGCAGTACCGGCAGGATGGATTCCTACGAGCAGTACTTC. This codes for CASSTGRMDSYEQYF.

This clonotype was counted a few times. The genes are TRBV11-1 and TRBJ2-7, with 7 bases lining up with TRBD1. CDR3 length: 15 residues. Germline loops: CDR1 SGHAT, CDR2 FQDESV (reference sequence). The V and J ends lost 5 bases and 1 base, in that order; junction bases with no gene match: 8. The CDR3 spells CASSSLQGQSYEQYF. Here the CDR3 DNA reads TGTGCCAGCAGCAGTCTTCAGGGACAGTCCTACGAGCAGTACTTC.

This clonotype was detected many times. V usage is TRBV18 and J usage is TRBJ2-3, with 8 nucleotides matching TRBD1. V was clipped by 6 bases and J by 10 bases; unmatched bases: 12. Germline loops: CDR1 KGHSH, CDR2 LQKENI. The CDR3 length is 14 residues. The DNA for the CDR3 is TGTGCCAGCTCTCCCGGGACAGGCCTTGTCCCGCAGTATTTT. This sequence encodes CASSPGTGLVPQYF.

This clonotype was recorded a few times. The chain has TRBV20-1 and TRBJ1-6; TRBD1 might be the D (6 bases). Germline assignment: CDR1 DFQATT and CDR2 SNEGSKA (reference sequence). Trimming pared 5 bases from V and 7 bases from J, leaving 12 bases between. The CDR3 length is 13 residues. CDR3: CSALQGRNSPLHF. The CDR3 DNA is TGCAGTGCTTTACAGGGACGCAATTCACCCCTCCACTTT.

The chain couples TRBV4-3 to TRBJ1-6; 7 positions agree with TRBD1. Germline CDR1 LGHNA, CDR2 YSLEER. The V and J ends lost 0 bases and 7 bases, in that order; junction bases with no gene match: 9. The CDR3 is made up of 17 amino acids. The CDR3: CASSQDYRGRINSPLHF. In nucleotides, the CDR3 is TGCGCCAGCAGCCAAGATTACAGGGGACGGATAAATTCACCCCTCCACTTT.

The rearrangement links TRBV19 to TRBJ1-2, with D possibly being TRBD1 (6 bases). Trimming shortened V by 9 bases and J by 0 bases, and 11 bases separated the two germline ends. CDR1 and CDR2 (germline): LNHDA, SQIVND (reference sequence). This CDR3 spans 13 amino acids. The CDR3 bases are TGTGCCAGCAGGGGTCCAGCTAACTATGGCTACACCTTC. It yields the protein CASRGPANYGYTF.

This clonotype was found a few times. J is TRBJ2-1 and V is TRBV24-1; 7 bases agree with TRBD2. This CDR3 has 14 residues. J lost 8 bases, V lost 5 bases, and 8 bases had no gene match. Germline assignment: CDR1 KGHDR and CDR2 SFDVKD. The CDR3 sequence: CATSGVTSQDEQFF. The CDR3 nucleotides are TGTGCCACCAGTGGGGTGACTAGCCAGGATGAGCAGTTCTTC.

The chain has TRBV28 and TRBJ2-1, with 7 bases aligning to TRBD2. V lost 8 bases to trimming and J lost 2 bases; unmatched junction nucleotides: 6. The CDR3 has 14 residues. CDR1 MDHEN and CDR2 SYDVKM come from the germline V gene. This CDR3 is CASSGEGPYNEQFF. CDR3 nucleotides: TGTGCCAGCTCCGGGGAGGGCCCCTACAATGAGCAGTTCTTC.

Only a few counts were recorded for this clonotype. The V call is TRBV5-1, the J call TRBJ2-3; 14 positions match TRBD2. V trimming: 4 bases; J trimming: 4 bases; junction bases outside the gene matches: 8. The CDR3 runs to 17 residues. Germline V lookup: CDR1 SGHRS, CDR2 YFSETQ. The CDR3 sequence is CASSRGTSGSVADTQYF. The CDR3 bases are TGCGCCAGCAGCAGAGGGACTAGCGGGAGTGTCGCAGATACGCAGTATTTT.

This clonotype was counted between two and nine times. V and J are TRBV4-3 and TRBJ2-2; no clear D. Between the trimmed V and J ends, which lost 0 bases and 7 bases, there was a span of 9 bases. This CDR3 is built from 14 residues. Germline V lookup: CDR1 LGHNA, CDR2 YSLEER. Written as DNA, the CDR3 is TGCGCCAGCAGCCAAGAATGGGGTGGCGGGGAGCTGTTTTTT. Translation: CASSQEWGGGELFF.

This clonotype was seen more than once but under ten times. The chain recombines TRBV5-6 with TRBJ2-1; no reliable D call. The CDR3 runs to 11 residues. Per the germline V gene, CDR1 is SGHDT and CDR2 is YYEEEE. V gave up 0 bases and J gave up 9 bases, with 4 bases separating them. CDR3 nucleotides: TGTGCCAGCAGCTTGGCAAGTGAGCAGTTCTTC. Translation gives CASSLASEQFF.

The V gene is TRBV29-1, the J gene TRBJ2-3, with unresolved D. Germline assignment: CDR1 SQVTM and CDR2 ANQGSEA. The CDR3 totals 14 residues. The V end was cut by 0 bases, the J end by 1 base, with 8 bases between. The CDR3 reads CSVEDQARTDTQYF. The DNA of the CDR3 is TGCAGCGTTGAAGATCAAGCCCGCACAGATACGCAGTATTTT.

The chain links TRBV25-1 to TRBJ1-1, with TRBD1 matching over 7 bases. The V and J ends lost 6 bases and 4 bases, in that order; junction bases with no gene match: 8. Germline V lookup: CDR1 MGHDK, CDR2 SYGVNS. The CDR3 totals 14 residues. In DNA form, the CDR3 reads TGTGCCAGCAGAGAGGCAGGGGGGATCACTGAAGCTTTCTTT. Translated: CASREAGGITEAFF. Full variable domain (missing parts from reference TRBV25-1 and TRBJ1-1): EADIYQTPRYLVIGTGKKITLECSQTMGHDKMYWYQQDPGMELHLIHYSYGVNSTEKGDLSSESTVSRIRTEHFPLTLESARPSHTSQYLCASREAGGITEAFFGQGTRLTVV.

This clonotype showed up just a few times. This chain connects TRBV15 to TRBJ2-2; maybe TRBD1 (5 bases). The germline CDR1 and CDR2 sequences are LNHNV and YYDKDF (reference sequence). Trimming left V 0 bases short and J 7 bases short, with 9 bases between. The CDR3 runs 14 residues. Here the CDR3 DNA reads TGTGCCACCAGCAGAGATCAGGGAATCGGGGAGCTGTTTTTT. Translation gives CATSRDQGIGELFF.

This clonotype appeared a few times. The chain's CDR3 is CASKQASTDTQYF. CDR3 sequence (DNA): TGCGCCAGCAAACAGGCTAGCACAGATACGCAGTATTTT. The gene calls are TRBV4-1 and TRBJ2-3; D possibly corresponds to TRBD1 (5 bases). The V end lost 7 bases, the J end lost 0 bases, and 8 bases lay between the germline ends. The CDR3 length is 13 residues. CDR1 and CDR2 (germline): MGHRA, YSYEKL.

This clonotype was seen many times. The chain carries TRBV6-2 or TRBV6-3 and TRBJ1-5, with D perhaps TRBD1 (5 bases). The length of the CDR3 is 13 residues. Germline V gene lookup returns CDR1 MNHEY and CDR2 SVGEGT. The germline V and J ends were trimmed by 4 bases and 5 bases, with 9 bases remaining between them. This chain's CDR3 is CASSFGGYQPQHF. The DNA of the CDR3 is TGTGCCAGCAGTTTCGGGGGTTATCAGCCCCAGCATTTT.